This T cell receptor (beta chain) was found in a study of response to subunit inactivated influenza vaccine. Findings of the study overall: The authors offered the suggestion that each seasonal influenza vaccination recruits few new T cells.

Worth noting for this clonotype: Its matching antigen is unknown.

Via MiXCR, TCRdb re-called the RT-PCR reads, giving one row per CDR3 protein. The repertoire holds about 500,000 distinct CDR3 sequences, approximately 17% seen once, with less than 4% in the top ten. The TCR was taken from a man aged 50 to 69 who received an inactivated influenza vaccine. Material: CD4+ T cells sorted from PBMCs, obtained 23 months after vaccination.

CDR3 nucleotides: TGCGCCAGCAGCCCGGGACAGGGACGTGAAAAACTGTTTTTT. It translates to CASSPGQGREKLFF. This chain connects TRBV5-1 to TRBJ1-4, with 9 bases aligning to TRBD1. Losses at the gene ends were 4 bases for V and 7 bases for J; bases not matched to a gene: 5. The CDR3 has 14 residues. Germline CDR1 and CDR2: SGHRS and YFSETQ.